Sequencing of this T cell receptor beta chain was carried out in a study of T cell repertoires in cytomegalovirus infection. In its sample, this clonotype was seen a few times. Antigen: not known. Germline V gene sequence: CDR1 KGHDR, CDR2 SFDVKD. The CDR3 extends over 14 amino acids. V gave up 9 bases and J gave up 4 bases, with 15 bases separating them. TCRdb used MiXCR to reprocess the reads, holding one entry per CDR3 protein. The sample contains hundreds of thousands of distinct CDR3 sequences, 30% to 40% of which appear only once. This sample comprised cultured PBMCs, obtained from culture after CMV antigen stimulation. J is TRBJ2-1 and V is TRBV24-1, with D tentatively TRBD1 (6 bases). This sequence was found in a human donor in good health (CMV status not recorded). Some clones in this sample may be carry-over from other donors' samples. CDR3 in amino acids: CATQSGHLYNEQFF. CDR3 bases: TGTGCCACCCAATCGGGACACCTATACAATGAGCAGTTCTTC.